This T cell receptor beta chain was sequenced for a study of regulatory T cells in long-lasting Graves disease. At the level of the study: Graves' patients, diagnosed recently, had received antithyroid drugs under 3 months.

This clonotype was seen repeatedly, ten times or more. What it binds is unknown. General study findings and limits: The TCR repertoire of persistent Graves' patients was less diverse than that of newly diagnosed ones.

TCR beta libraries were built with iRepertoire HTBI primers and Arm-PCR of CDR3 regions. As handled by the study authors: Samples revealed fewer than 65 TRBV and over 12 TRBJ segments. TCRdb ran MiXCR on the multiplex PCR reads and lists one entry per CDR3 protein. In this record, the V and J calls reflect TCRdb's handling and not the investigators' own analysis. The table lists hundreds of thousands of distinct CDR3 sequences, approximately 15% of them singletons. There are 16 residues in the CDR3. The germline V gene has CDR1 SGHTA and CDR2 FQGNSA. Trimming left V 2 bases short and J 0 bases short, with 11 bases between. As for time point: newly diagnosed GD, antithyroid drugs for less than 3 months. Construction of the TCR library relied on RNA isolated from PBMCs. This same sample was also taken into another study, of T cells in Graves' hyperthyroidism and ophthalmopathy. That source reports: An initial round of RT-PCR targeting the TCR CDR3 relied on the HTBI primer set.

The chain recombines TRBV7-2 with TRBJ1-3; D not certain. This receptor was identified in a woman in her twenties or thirties with Graves disease. The sequenced sample was peripheral blood mononuclear cells (PBMCs), obtained at new diagnosis, from a patient treated with antithyroid drugs. CDR3 sequence: CASSLNPQGSGNTIYF. Here the CDR3 DNA reads TGTGCCAGCAGCTTAAACCCCCAAGGCTCTGGAAACACCATATATTTT. Full variable domain (outside the CDR3, taken from reference TRBV7-2 and TRBJ1-3): GAGVSQSPSNKVTEKGKDVELRCDPISGHTALYWYRQSLGQGLEFLIYFQGNSAPDKSGLPSDRFSAERTGGSVSTLTIQRTQQEDSAVYLCASSLNPQGSGNTIYFGEGSWLTVV.